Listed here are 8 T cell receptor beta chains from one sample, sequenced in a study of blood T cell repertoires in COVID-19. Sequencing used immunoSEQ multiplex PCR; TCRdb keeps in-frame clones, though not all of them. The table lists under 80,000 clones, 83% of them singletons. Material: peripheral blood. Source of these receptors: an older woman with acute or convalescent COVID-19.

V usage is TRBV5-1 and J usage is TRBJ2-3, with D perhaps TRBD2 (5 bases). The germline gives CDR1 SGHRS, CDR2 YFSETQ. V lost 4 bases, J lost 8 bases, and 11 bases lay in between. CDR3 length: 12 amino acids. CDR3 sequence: CASSPTGSTQYF. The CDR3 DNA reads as TGCGCCAGCAGCCCTACGGGGAGTACGCAGTATTTT.

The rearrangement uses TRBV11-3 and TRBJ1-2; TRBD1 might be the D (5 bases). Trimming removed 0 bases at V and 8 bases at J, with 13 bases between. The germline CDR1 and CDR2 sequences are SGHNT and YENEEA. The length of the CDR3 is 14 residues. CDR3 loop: CASSLDRQGRGYTF. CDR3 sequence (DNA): TGTGCCAGCAGCTTAGATCGTCAGGGTAGGGGCTACACCTTC.

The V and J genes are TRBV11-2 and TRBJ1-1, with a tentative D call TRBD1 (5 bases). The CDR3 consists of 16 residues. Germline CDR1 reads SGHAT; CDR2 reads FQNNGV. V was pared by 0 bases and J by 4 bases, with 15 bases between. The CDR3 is CASSLEVGARGTEAFF. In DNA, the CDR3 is TGTGCCAGCAGCTTAGAGGTAGGGGCGCGGGGCACTGAAGCTTTCTTT.

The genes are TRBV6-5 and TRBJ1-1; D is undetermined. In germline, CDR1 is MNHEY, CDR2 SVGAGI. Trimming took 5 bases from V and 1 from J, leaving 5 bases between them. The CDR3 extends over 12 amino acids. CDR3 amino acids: CASSHTNTEAFF. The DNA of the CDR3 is TGTGCCAGCAGTCACACGAACACTGAAGCTTTCTTT.

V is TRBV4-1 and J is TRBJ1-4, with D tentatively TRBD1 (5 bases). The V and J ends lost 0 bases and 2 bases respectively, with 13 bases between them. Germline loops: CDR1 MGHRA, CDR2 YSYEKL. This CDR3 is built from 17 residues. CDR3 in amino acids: CASSQEGGGSTNEKLFF. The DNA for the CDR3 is TGCGCCAGCAGCCAAGAGGGGGGTGGGTCGACTAATGAAAAACTGTTTTTT.

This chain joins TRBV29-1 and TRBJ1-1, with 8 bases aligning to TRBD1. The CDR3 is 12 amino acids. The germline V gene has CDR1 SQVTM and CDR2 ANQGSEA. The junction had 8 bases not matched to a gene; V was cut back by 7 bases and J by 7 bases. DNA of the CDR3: TGCAGCGCCCGGACAGGGAATGGTGAAGCTTTCTTT. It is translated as CSARTGNGEAFF.

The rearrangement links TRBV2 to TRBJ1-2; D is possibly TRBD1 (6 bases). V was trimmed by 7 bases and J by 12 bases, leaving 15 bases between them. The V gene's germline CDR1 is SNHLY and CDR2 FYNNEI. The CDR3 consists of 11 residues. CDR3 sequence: CASTPKRGNTF. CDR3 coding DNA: TGTGCCAGCACCCCAAAGAGGGGGAACACCTTC. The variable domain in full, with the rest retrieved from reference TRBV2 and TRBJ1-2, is EPEVTQTPSHQVTQMGQEVILRCVPISNHLYFYWYRQILGQKVEFLVSFYNNEISEKSEIFDDQFSVERPDGSNFTLKIRSTKLEDSAMYFCASTPKRGNTFGSGTRLTVV.

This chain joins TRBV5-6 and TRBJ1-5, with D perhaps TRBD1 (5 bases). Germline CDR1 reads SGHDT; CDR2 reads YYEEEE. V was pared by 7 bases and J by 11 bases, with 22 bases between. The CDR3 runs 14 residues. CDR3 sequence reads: CASCISGVVGAQHF. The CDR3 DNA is TGTGCCAGCTGCATATCGGGGGTAGTCGGGGCCCAGCATTTT.